One sample yielded the 21 T cell receptor beta chains listed below, sequenced in a study of blood T cells in healthy people across ages. Sample-barcoded 5' priming and a J-beta primer mix drove a second PCR of roughly 7 to 11 cycles. TCRdb passed the 5' RACE reads through MiXCR, listing each CDR3 protein once. The sample consists of around 900,000 distinct CDR3 sequences, 25% to 30% of them appearing once. The sample consisted of blood. Receptors originate from a woman of 80 years or more in good health.

This clonotype was observed a few times. The rearrangement uses TRBV10-3 and TRBJ1-2; TRBD1 matches at 8 bases. CDR3 length equals 13 residues. Germline V CDR1 and CDR2: ENHRY, SYGVKD. V was clipped by 10 bases and J by 7 bases; unmatched bases: 11. For the CDR3, the DNA is TGTGCCACTACTGGGACAGGTGAAGGTGGCTACACCTTC. Protein sequence: CATTGTGEGGYTF.

A word on this clonotype: A single base separates this from a much larger clone, so it may be a read error. This chain connects TRBV25-1 to TRBJ2-1; D may be TRBD2 (6 bases). Looked up from germline, CDR1 is MGHDK and CDR2 is SYGVNS. CDR3 length equals 16 residues. The CDR3 spells CAGSELGGSSYNEQFF. The CDR3 DNA follows: TGTGCCGGCAGTGAATTGGGGGGAAGCTCCTACAATGAGCAGTTCTTC.

This clonotype has just a few counts. This chain joins TRBV18 and TRBJ2-1, with 9 bases lining up with TRBD2. This CDR3 is 16 amino acids long. Germline values: CDR1 KGHSH, CDR2 LQKENI. Trimming took 0 bases from V and 2 from J; bases not matched to a gene: 2. The CDR3 DNA is TGTGCCAGCTCACCACCGAAGCGGGGGGCCTACAATGAGCAGTTCTTC. As protein: CASSPPKRGAYNEQFF.

In its sample, this clonotype was seen many times. This rearrangement joins TRBV5-5 to TRBJ2-5; 9 positions agree with TRBD2. The CDR3 sequence is 14 residues long. Germline V CDR1 and CDR2: SGHKS, YYEKEE (reference sequence). The ends lost 2 bases at V and 6 bases at J; junction bases unmatched: 5. CDR3 in amino acids: CASSLGLALQTQYF. CDR3 sequence (DNA): TGTGCCAGCAGCTTAGGACTAGCGTTACAGACCCAGTACTTC.

This clonotype was counted once. This clone may be a read error of a much larger clone one base away. V usage is TRBV11-2 and J usage is TRBJ2-1, with 9 bases matching TRBD2. The DNA end is a closer match to TRBJ2-7, so the J assignment may be wrong. The CDR3 extends over 17 amino acids. Germline V gives CDR1 SGHAT, CDR2 FQNNGV. The CDR3 loop reads CASSSYPLAGSYNEQYF. CDR3 nucleotide sequence: TGTGCCAGCAGCTCATACCCTCTAGCGGGGTCCTACAATGAGCAGTACTTC.

V and J are TRBV5-1 and TRBJ2-4; D is uncertain. The J call may be wrong; the DNA end is better matched by TRBJ2-7. Germline V gene data show CDR1 as SGHRS and CDR2 as YFSETQ. This CDR3 spans 14 amino acids. The CDR3 region is CASSLVVAPYEQYF. The CDR3 DNA reads as TGCGCCAGCAGCTTAGTGGTTGCCCCCTACGAGCAGTACTTC.

The rearrangement uses TRBV5-6 and TRBJ1-2, with D possibly TRBD1 on 5 matching bases. The CDR3 loop spans 13 amino acids. Germline assignment: CDR1 SGHDT and CDR2 YYEEEE. The germline V and J ends were trimmed by 3 bases and 4 bases, with 10 bases remaining between them. CDR3 coding DNA: TGTGCCAGCAGCTGGGTGCAGGGCTATGGCTACACCTTC. It translates to CASSWVQGYGYTF.

The V gene is TRBV10-3, the J gene TRBJ2-5; 7 positions agree with TRBD2. Germline CDR1 reads ENHRY; CDR2 reads SYGVKD. The CDR3 loop spans 13 amino acids. The junction had 9 bases not matched to a gene; V was cut back by 3 bases and J by 11 bases. The CDR3 DNA is TGTGCCATCAGTGAAGCGGGGATTCATGAGCAGTACTTC. It codes for CAISEAGIHEQYF.

This rearrangement joins TRBV6-6 to TRBJ1-3; maybe TRBD1 (6 bases). The CDR3 has 15 residues. Germline CDR1 MNHNY, CDR2 SVGAGI (reference sequence). Trimming stripped 2 bases from V and 2 bases from J, with 10 bases between. CDR3 protein: CASSYPGAAGNTIYF. In DNA form, the CDR3 reads TGTGCCAGCAGTTACCCAGGGGCGGCTGGAAACACCATATATTTT.

CDR3 nucleotide sequence: TGTGCCAGCAGTTACTGGGGATGGGAGACCCAGTACTTC. Translation gives CASSYWGWETQYF. The chain carries TRBV6-2 or TRBV6-3 and TRBJ2-5, with D unclear. The length of the CDR3 is 13 residues. Looked up from germline, CDR1 is MNHEY and CDR2 is SVGEGT. V lost 1 base to trimming and J lost 5 bases, with 8 bases between them.

This clonotype was picked up a small number of times. Possible read error: a much larger clone is one base away. The rearrangement joins TRBV2 to TRBJ2-7; possibly TRBD2 for D (5 bases). CDR1 and CDR2 (germline): SNHLY, FYNNEI. The CDR3 contains 14 residues. V lost 6 bases and J lost 3, with 15 bases in between. The CDR3 loop is CASRIGLSGYEQYF. Written as DNA, the CDR3 is TGTGCCAGCAGAATTGGACTCTCGGGCTACGAGCAGTACTTC. The whole variable domain, remainder taken from reference TRBV2 and TRBJ2-7, is EPEVTQTPSHQVTQMGQEVILRCVPISNHLYFYWYRQILGQKVEFLVSFYNNEISEKSEIFDDQFSVERPDGSNFTLKIRSTKLEDSAMYFCASRIGLSGYEQYFGPGTRLTVT.

This clonotype was seen repeatedly, ten times or more. The chain joins TRBV14 to TRBJ2-7; D is unclear. Trimming pared 4 bases from V and 3 bases from J, leaving 10 bases between. CDR1 is SGHDN, CDR2 FVKESK, per germline. This CDR3 has 13 amino acids. The CDR3 loop is CASSPDGNYEQYF. The CDR3 DNA reads as TGTGCCAGCAGCCCGGACGGTAACTACGAGCAGTACTTC. The entire variable domain, with the rest obtained from reference TRBV14 and TRBJ2-7, is as follows: EAGVTQFPSHSVIEKGQTVTLRCDPISGHDNLYWYRRVMGKEIKFLLHFVKESKQDESGMPNNRFLAERTGGTYSTLKVQPAELEDSGVYFCASSPDGNYEQYFGPGTRLTVT.

This clonotype was seen at least ten times. V gene TRBV20-1 combines with J gene TRBJ2-1; D not certain. V dropped 5 bases and J dropped 4 bases, with 12 bases sitting between them. The germline V gene has CDR1 DFQATT and CDR2 SNEGSKA (reference sequence). The CDR3 runs 13 residues. The CDR3 loop is CSADKGHYNEQFF. CDR3 nucleotides: TGCAGTGCTGACAAGGGCCATTACAATGAGCAGTTCTTC.

Comments on this clonotype: Just one base apart from a much larger clone, this may be a read error. The J gene is TRBJ1-1, the V gene TRBV4-3; no definite D call. Trimming pared 2 bases from V and 7 bases from J, leaving 17 bases between. Per germline, CDR1 LGHNA and CDR2 YSLEER. The CDR3 has 15 amino acids. This CDR3 is CASSQSTVPSLEAFF. CDR3 bases: TGCGCCAGCAGCCAAAGCACGGTTCCTAGTCTTGAAGCTTTCTTT.

There are many counts of this clonotype. V usage is TRBV11-2 and J usage is TRBJ2-1, with 8 positions matching TRBD1. Trimming cost V 4 bases and J 3 bases; bases outside gene matches: 5. Germline V gives CDR1 SGHAT, CDR2 FQNNGV. The CDR3 runs 15 residues. The DNA for the CDR3 is TGTGCCAGCAGCTGGGGGACAGGAGTCTACAATGAGCAGTTCTTC. It specifies CASSWGTGVYNEQFF.

This clonotype came up many times. The genes are TRBV29-1 and TRBJ1-2, with no clear D. The CDR3 extends over 14 amino acids. Per the germline V gene, CDR1 is SQVTM and CDR2 is ANQGSEA. Trimming pared 6 bases from V and 0 bases from J, leaving 14 bases between. The CDR3 DNA is TGCAGCGTCGTACTTGGCTATGCTAACTATGGCTACACCTTC. Its protein is CSVVLGYANYGYTF.

This clonotype was counted a few times. The CDR3 sequence is CASSQASAASGGALSDTQYF. The CDR3, as DNA: TGTGCCAGCAGCCAAGCCTCGGCCGCTAGCGGGGGGGCATTGTCAGATACGCAGTATTTT. The chain carries TRBV3-1 and TRBJ2-3; 12 nucleotides line up with TRBD2. Germline CDR1 reads LGHDT; CDR2 reads YNNKEL (reference sequence). The CDR3 extends over 20 amino acids. Trimming at V came to 1 base and at J to 4 bases, leaving 15 bases not matched to a gene.

This clonotype has a count of ten or more. The CDR3 bases are TGTGCCACCAGTGATTTGACTACGACAGACACAGATACGCAGTATTTT. Its protein product is CATSDLTTTDTDTQYF. This chain links TRBV24-1 with TRBJ2-3, with D tentatively TRBD1 (5 bases). Trimming pared 0 bases from V and 2 bases from J, leaving 11 bases between. CDR1 and CDR2 (germline): KGHDR, SFDVKD. The CDR3 consists of 16 residues.

This clonotype came up a few times. The chain uses TRBV6-1 and TRBJ2-1; 11 nucleotides agree with TRBD2. The germline V gene encodes CDR1 MNHNS and CDR2 SASEGT. The CDR3 has 14 residues. J gave up 9 bases and V 6 bases, and 7 bases lay outside the gene matches. CDR3 nucleotide sequence: TGTGCCAGCAGGGATAGCGGGGGGGCCGGTGAGCAGTTCTTC. Translating it yields CASRDSGGAGEQFF.

This clonotype has just a few counts. This chain uses TRBV30 with TRBJ2-5, with a possible D match to TRBD2 (6 bases). The germline V and J ends were trimmed by 1 base and 7 bases, with 10 bases remaining between them. From germline, CDR1 is GTSNPN and CDR2 SVGIG (reference sequence). The CDR3 is made up of 12 amino acids. In DNA form, the CDR3 reads TGTGCCTGGAGTGAAGTCGGGGGGACCCAGTACTTC. Its protein product is CAWSEVGGTQYF.

Concerning this clonotype: A single base separates this from a much larger clone, so it may be a read error. The rearrangement uses TRBV9 and TRBJ1-2, with D maybe TRBD1 (5 bases). Trimming took off 4 bases at V and 11 bases at J, with 15 bases between the two ends. The CDR3 runs 12 residues. Germline CDR1 is SGDLS and CDR2 is YYNGEE. In DNA, the CDR3 is TGTGCCAGCAGCATAAAACTGGGGGGGTACACCTTC. This codes for CASSIKLGGYTF.